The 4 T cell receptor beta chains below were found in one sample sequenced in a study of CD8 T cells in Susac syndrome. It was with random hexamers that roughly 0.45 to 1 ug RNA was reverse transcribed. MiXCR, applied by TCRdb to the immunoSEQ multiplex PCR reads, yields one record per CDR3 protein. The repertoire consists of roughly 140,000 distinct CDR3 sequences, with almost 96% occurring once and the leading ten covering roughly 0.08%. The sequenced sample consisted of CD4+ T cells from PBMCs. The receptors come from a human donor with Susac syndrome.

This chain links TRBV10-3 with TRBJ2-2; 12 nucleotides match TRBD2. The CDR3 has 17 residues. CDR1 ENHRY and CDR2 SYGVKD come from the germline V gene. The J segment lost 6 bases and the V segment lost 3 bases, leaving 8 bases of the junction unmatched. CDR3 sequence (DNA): TGTGCCATCAGTGACTCGACTAGCGGGGGCTCAGCCGGGGAGCTGTTTTTT. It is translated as CAISDSTSGGSAGELFF.

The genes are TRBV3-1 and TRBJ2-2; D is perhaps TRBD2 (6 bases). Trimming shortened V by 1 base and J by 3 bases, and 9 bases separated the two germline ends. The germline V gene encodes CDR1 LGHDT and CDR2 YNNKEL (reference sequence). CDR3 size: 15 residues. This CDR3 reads CASSQGGTHTGELFF. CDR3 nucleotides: TGTGCCAGCAGCCAAGGAGGGACTCACACCGGGGAGCTGTTTTTT. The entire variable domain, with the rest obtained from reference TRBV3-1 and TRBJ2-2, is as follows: DTAVSQTPKYLVTQMGNDKSIKCEQNLGHDTMYWYKQDSKKFLKIMFSYNNKELIINETVPNRFSPKSPDKAHLNLHINSLELGDSAVYFCASSQGGTHTGELFFGEGSRLTVL.

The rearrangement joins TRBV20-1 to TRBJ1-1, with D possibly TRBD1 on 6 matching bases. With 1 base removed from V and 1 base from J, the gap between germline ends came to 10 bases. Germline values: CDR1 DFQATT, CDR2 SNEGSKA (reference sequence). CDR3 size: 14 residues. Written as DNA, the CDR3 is TGCAGTGCTAGAGTTGGGGGGCCGAACACTGAAGCTTTCTTT. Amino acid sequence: CSARVGGPNTEAFF.

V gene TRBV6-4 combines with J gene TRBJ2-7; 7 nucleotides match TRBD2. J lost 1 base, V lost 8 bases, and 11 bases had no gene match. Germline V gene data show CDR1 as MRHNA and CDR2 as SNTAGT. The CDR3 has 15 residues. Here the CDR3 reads CASWGSSGKSYEQYF. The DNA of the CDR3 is TGTGCCAGCTGGGGGTCGAGCGGGAAATCCTACGAGCAGTACTTC.